This TCR beta chain was identified in a study of glioma-infiltrating T cells. The CDR3 spans 13 residues. Trimming stripped 6 bases from V and 5 bases from J, with 13 bases between. Germline loops: CDR1 MDHEN, CDR2 SYDVKM. TCR alpha and beta CDR3 regions were amplified from RNA using iRepertoire nested multiplex PCR. Input was roughly 100-450 ng of tissue mRNA or PBMC total RNA. A single record per CDR3 protein comes from TCRdb applying MiXCR to the multiplex PCR reads. The sample shows fewer than 500,000 distinct CDR3 sequences, 35% to 45% of them seen only once. This clonotype was seen many times. Material: glioma tissue, nonneoplastic brain tissue, or PBMCs (not recorded which). This TCR was sampled from a human donor with low-grade glioma or glioblastoma, undergoing nonglioma brain surgery, or in good health (not recorded which). The rearrangement uses TRBV28 and TRBJ2-5; possible D gene TRBD1, 7 bases. CDR3 sequence (DNA): TGTGCCAGCAGCTGGCAGGGGGGCGAGACCCAGTACTTC. Translated: CASSWQGGETQYF.